A selection of T cell receptor beta chains follows, all from one sample in a study of shared clonotypes between healthy human individuals. The repertoire was sequenced with immunoSEQ multiplex PCR; TCRdb's copy has only in-frame clones and lacks some. The sample includes over a million clones, nearly 99% seen only once; the top ten take around 0.47%. Sequencing was done on a sample of naive CD4+ T cells sorted from blood. The receptors were gathered from a man aged 30-40 years in good health. Each CDR3 is given with its conserved first and last residue. Each record gives: CDR3 protein, CDR3 DNA, D gene, J gene, clone size, V gene. A D gene is named only where the DNA matches it firmly. Part of the rows lack a size; the others show once, few, many or a class for expanded clones.

cdr3_aa: CASSFDGSGPYEQYF
cdr3_nt: TGCGCCAGCAGCTTTGACGGTAGCGGGCCCTACGAGCAGTACTTC
d_call: TRBD2
j_call: TRBJ2-7
clone_size: few
v_call: TRBV5-1

cdr3_aa: CASSTIWAILNTEAFF
cdr3_nt: TGTGCCAGCAGTACTATTTGGGCAATCCTGAACACTGAAGCTTTCTTT
d_call: NA
j_call: TRBJ1-1
clone_size: NA
v_call: TRBV28

cdr3_aa: CASRLYSSYEQYF
cdr3_nt: TGTGCCAGCAGACTTTACAGCTCCTACGAGCAGTACTTC
d_call: NA
j_call: TRBJ2-7
clone_size: NA
v_call: TRBV6-6

cdr3_aa: CASSASGGKPETQYF
cdr3_nt: TGTGCCAGCAGCGCGTCGGGAGGAAAACCAGAGACCCAGTACTTC
d_call: TRBD2
j_call: TRBJ2-5
clone_size: NA
v_call: TRBV5-6

cdr3_aa: CASSQTGTDDEKLFF
cdr3_nt: TGCGCCAGCAGCCAAACCGGGACAGATGATGAAAAACTGTTTTTT
d_call: TRBD1
j_call: TRBJ1-4
clone_size: NA
v_call: TRBV4-1

cdr3_aa: CASRTQTGTDTQYF
cdr3_nt: TGCGCCAGCAGAACACAAACCGGCACAGATACGCAGTATTTT
d_call: NA
j_call: TRBJ2-3
clone_size: NA
v_call: TRBV5-1

cdr3_aa: CASSLRTSGPREQYF
cdr3_nt: TGTGCCAGCAGCCTTCGGACTAGCGGGCCCCGGGAGCAGTACTTC
d_call: TRBD2
j_call: TRBJ2-7
clone_size: NA
v_call: TRBV28

cdr3_aa: CASSALQAEPSGYTF
cdr3_nt: TGCGCCAGCAGCGCCCTCCAGGCCGAGCCCAGCGGCTACACCTTC
d_call: NA
j_call: TRBJ1-2
clone_size: NA
v_call: TRBV5-1

cdr3_aa: CASSLRVQETQYF
cdr3_nt: TGTGCCAGCAGCTTAAGGGTACAAGAGACCCAGTACTTC
d_call: NA
j_call: TRBJ2-5
clone_size: NA
v_call: TRBV7-3

cdr3_aa: CASKASGRGDQETQYF
cdr3_nt: TGTGCCAGCAAGGCTAGCGGGAGGGGGGACCAAGAGACCCAGTACTTC
d_call: TRBD2
j_call: TRBJ2-5
clone_size: NA
v_call: TRBV2

cdr3_aa: CASSWTGGGYTF
cdr3_nt: TGTGCCAGTAGCTGGACAGGGGGCGGCTACACCTTC
d_call: TRBD1
j_call: TRBJ1-2
clone_size: NA
v_call: TRBV19

cdr3_aa: CAWSRTGTYEQYF
cdr3_nt: TGTGCCTGGAGTCGGACGGGAACCTACGAGCAGTACTTC
d_call: NA
j_call: TRBJ2-7
clone_size: NA
v_call: TRBV30

cdr3_aa: CASSLDYRTGTRHEQFF
cdr3_nt: TGTGCCAGCAGCTTAGATTACCGTACCGGGACTAGACATGAGCAGTTCTTC
d_call: TRBD2
j_call: TRBJ2-1
clone_size: NA
v_call: TRBV7-3